The entry below gives a single T cell receptor (beta chain) sequence along with its context. These data come from a study of PD-L1 blockade in urothelial cancer. Germline V gene data show CDR1 as LNHNV and CDR2 as YYDKDF (reference sequence). This CDR3 spans 15 amino acids. V was pared by 3 bases and J by 4 bases, with 4 bases of the junction left unmatched. Time point here: pretreatment peripheral blood. Here immunoSEQ multiplex PCR was the method, and the copy in TCRdb shows in-frame clones only, minus some. The sample has about 63,000 clones; 81% are singletons. The sequence was collected from a man between 65 and 79 years old with urothelial cancer. The chain links TRBV15 to TRBJ1-3, with TRBD1 identical over 9 bases. The sequenced sample was PBMCs, obtained around atezolizumab (anti-PD-L1) treatment. In DNA, the CDR3 is TGTGCCACCAGCAGCGGGGACAGGGCAGGAAACACCATATATTTT. It specifies CATSSGDRAGNTIYF.